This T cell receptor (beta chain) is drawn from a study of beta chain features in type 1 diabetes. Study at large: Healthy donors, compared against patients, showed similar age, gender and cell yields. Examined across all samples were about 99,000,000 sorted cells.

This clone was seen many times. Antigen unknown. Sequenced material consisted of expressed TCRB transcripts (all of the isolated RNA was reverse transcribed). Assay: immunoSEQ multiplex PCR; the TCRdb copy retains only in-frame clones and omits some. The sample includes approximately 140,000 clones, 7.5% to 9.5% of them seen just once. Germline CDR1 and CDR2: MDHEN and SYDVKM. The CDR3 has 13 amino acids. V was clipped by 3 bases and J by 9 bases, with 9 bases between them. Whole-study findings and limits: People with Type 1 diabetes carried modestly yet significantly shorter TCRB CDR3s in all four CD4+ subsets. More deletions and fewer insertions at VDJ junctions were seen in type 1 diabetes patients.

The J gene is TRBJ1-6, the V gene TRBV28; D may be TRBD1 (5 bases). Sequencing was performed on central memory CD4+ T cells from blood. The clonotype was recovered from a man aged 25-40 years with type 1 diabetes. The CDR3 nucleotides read TGTGCCAGCAGTTTTACAGGCATTTCACCCCTCCACTTT. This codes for CASSFTGISPLHF.